The 24 T cell receptor beta chains below come from one sample, sequenced in a study of shared clonotypes between healthy human individuals. This table comes from immunoSEQ multiplex PCR, and its TCRdb copy is limited to in-frame clones, with some not included. Found here are around 450,000 clones, more than 75% of them singletons; the top ten hold roughly an eighth. The sequenced sample was PBMCs. The receptors originated from a middle-aged woman in good health. Some clones in this sample may be carry-over from other donors' samples.

This clone was observed once. The chain joins TRBV4-1 to TRBJ2-5, with 10 bases fitting TRBD1. Germline V CDR1 and CDR2: MGHRA, YSYEKL. The CDR3 length is 13 residues. The trim removed 6 bases at V and 3 bases at J, leaving 1 base unmatched. The CDR3 loop reads CASRGTGEETQYF. Written as DNA, the CDR3 is TGCGCCAGCAGAGGGACAGGGGAAGAGACCCAGTACTTC.

The CDR3 sequence is CASSEVEFDTNEKLFF. CDR3 nucleotide sequence: TGTGCCAGCAGTGAAGTTGAATTCGACACCAATGAAAAACTGTTTTTT. The chain uses TRBV2 and TRBJ1-4; D ambiguous. The CDR3 length is 16 residues. Germline-derived CDR1 and CDR2 are SNHLY and FYNNEI. V shed 1 base and J shed 5 bases, with 14 bases lying between them.

The genes are TRBV5-1 and TRBJ2-7; D is uncertain. CDR3 size: 12 residues. Germline assignment: CDR1 SGHRS and CDR2 YFSETQ. V lost 4 bases, J lost 6 bases, and 11 bases lay in between. CDR3 sequence (DNA): TGCGCCAGCAGCCTCGAGGCCGCCGAGCAGTACTTC. It codes for CASSLEAAEQYF.

The chain joins TRBV2 to TRBJ1-5, with 9 bases aligning to TRBD1. Germline-derived CDR1 and CDR2 are SNHLY and FYNNEI. The CDR3 loop spans 19 amino acids. With 2 bases clipped from V and 0 bases from J, the junction kept 11 bases outside the gene matches. CDR3 loop: CASSEFRTGDPYSNQPQHF. CDR3 in DNA: TGTGCCAGCAGTGAATTTCGGACAGGGGATCCATATAGCAATCAGCCCCAGCATTTT.

The CDR3 DNA reads TGTGCCAGCAGCTTTGGGTGGAACACCGGGGAGCTGTTTTTT. It yields the protein CASSFGWNTGELFF. V is TRBV11-3 and J is TRBJ2-2; unclear D gene. Deletions cut 3 bases from V and 1 base from J, with 6 bases between. Looked up from germline, CDR1 is SGHNT and CDR2 is YENEEA. This CDR3 is built from 14 residues.

V gene TRBV27 combines with J gene TRBJ2-7; TRBD1 is a possible D gene (7 bases). The CDR3 covers 15 residues. Germline loops: CDR1 MNHEY, CDR2 SMNVEV (reference sequence). Trimming removed 2 bases at V and 0 bases at J, with 11 bases between. CDR3 loop: CASSLQGGRSYEQYF. In DNA, the CDR3 is TGTGCCAGCAGTTTACAGGGGGGCCGCTCCTACGAGCAGTACTTC.

V usage is TRBV6-6 and J usage is TRBJ2-4; D is perhaps TRBD2 (6 bases). V was cut by 6 bases and J by 5 bases, with 17 bases left in between. This CDR3 spans 15 amino acids. Germline-derived CDR1 and CDR2 are MNHNY and SVGAGI (reference sequence). The CDR3, as DNA: TGTGCCAGCAGCCGATGGGACTCCGGAGAAAACATTCAGTACTTC. This encodes CASSRWDSGENIQYF.

The chain has TRBV19 and TRBJ2-7; TRBD2 aligns across 12 bases. This CDR3 has 18 residues. The junction had 13 bases not matched to a gene; V was cut back by 4 bases and J by 3 bases. CDR1 LNHDA and CDR2 SQIVND come from the germline V gene (reference sequence). The CDR3 coding sequence is TGTGCCAGTAGTACTCCCCCTCGGACTAGCGGGACCTACTACGAGCAGTACTTC. Its protein is CASSTPPRTSGTYYEQYF.

The chain has TRBV2 and TRBJ2-1, with 12 bases lining up with TRBD2. This CDR3 is built from 15 residues. V lost 7 bases and J lost 2; bases outside the gene matches: 3. Germline CDR1 SNHLY, CDR2 FYNNEI. The CDR3 loop reads CASTRTSGAYNEQFF. The CDR3 DNA reads as TGTGCCAGCACCCGGACTAGCGGGGCCTACAATGAGCAGTTCTTC.

This clone was recorded only once. The J gene is TRBJ1-5, the V gene TRBV21-1; TRBD1 is taken as the D call from the table, unchecked against the DNA. TRBV21-1 is a pseudogene. CDR3 length: 14 residues. The chain's CDR3 is CASNPGQDHQPQHF. Here the CDR3 DNA reads TGTGCCAGCAACCCTGGACAGGACCATCAGCCCCAGCATTTT.

This clone has just one count. The chain has TRBV7-3 and TRBJ2-7; 7 bases fit TRBD2. The CDR3 spans 15 residues. Germline V gene data show CDR1 as SGHTA and CDR2 as FQGTGA. The junction had 11 bases not matched to a gene; V was cut back by 5 bases and J by 4 bases. CDR3 residues: CASSRMRRELYEQYF. The CDR3 DNA is TGTGCCAGCAGCCGTATGCGGCGGGAGCTGTACGAGCAGTACTTC.

The count of this clone is one. V gene TRBV19 combines with J gene TRBJ1-5, with 8 positions matching TRBD1. Germline V gene lookup returns CDR1 LNHDA and CDR2 SQIVND (reference sequence). The CDR3 length is 16 residues. Trimming cost V 6 bases and J 6 bases; bases outside gene matches: 13. The CDR3 sequence is CASSYAGTGDSQPQHF. The CDR3 DNA reads as TGTGCCAGTAGCTATGCCGGGACAGGCGATAGTCAGCCCCAGCATTTT.

The table lists this clone with a count of one. The V call is TRBV10-3, the J call TRBJ2-7, with TRBD2 as a possible D gene (5 bases). Trimming removed 3 bases from V and 0 bases from J, with 12 bases in between. Germline assignment: CDR1 ENHRY and CDR2 SYGVKD. This CDR3 spans 15 amino acids. CDR3 amino acids: CAISDPARGSYEQYF. The CDR3 nucleotides are TGTGCCATCAGTGACCCGGCCCGGGGCTCCTACGAGCAGTACTTC.

This chain links TRBV18 with TRBJ2-1; D remains unclear. The CDR3 consists of 13 residues. The V and J ends lost 6 bases and 2 bases respectively, with 8 bases between them. CDR1 is KGHSH, CDR2 LQKENI, per germline. Here the CDR3 DNA reads TGTGCCAGCTCTCCTGAGACCTACAATGAGCAGTTCTTC. This codes for CASSPETYNEQFF.

This rearrangement joins TRBV29-1 to TRBJ2-3; possible D gene TRBD1, 5 bases. Germline lookup yields CDR1 SQVTM and CDR2 ANQGSEA. The CDR3 loop spans 12 amino acids. Trimming took 1 base from V and 4 from J, leaving 6 bases between them. CDR3 nucleotide sequence: TGCAGCGTTGAAGCCAGGGCAGATACGCAGTATTTT. As protein: CSVEARADTQYF.

The chain employs TRBV5-4 and TRBJ2-3; 9 nucleotides agree with TRBD2. The CDR3 sequence is 18 residues long. The ends lost 1 base at V and 3 bases at J; junction bases unmatched: 12. In germline, CDR1 is SGHNT, CDR2 YYREEE (reference sequence). The CDR3 nucleotides are TGTGCCAGCAGCTTGAGATCTGGGCTAGCGGGATTTACAGATACGCAGTATTTT. This encodes CASSLRSGLAGFTDTQYF.

The chain recombines TRBV2 with TRBJ2-5; 8 nucleotides match TRBD2. The CDR3 runs to 13 residues. V trimming: 6 bases; J trimming: 9 bases; junction bases outside the gene matches: 9. The germline gives CDR1 SNHLY, CDR2 FYNNEI. The DNA of the CDR3 is TGTGCCAGCAGATCCGGGACTAGTAGGGCCCAGTACTTC. This encodes CASRSGTSRAQYF. The variable domain in full, with the rest retrieved from reference TRBV2 and TRBJ2-5, is EPEVTQTPSHQVTQMGQEVILRCVPISNHLYFYWYRQILGQKVEFLVSFYNNEISEKSEIFDDQFSVERPDGSNFTLKIRSTKLEDSAMYFCASRSGTSRAQYFGPGTRLLVL.

The V call is TRBV2, the J call TRBJ2-3; perhaps TRBD1 as D (6 bases). This CDR3 contains 13 residues. Germline assignment: CDR1 SNHLY and CDR2 FYNNEI. Trimming pared 10 bases from V and 0 bases from J, leaving 11 bases between. The CDR3 bases are TGTGCCAACAGACAGGAGAGCACAGATACGCAGTATTTT. Protein: CANRQESTDTQYF. The full variable domain, its missing parts supplied by reference TRBV2 and TRBJ2-3, is EPEVTQTPSHQVTQMGQEVILRCVPISNHLYFYWYRQILGQKVEFLVSFYNNEISEKSEIFDDQFSVERPDGSNFTLKIRSTKLEDSAMYFCANRQESTDTQYFGPGTRLTVL.

The chain employs TRBV6-1 and TRBJ1-1, with a weak D call TRBD1 (6 bases). The V and J ends lost 9 bases and 8 bases respectively, with 13 bases between them. Per the germline V gene, CDR1 is MNHNS and CDR2 is SASEGT. The CDR3 has 11 amino acids. The CDR3 DNA sequence: TGTGCCAGTCAGGGGCCCGGGGAAGCTTTCTTT. It translates to CASQGPGEAFF.

The chain recombines TRBV4-1 with TRBJ1-4, with 9 bases lining up with TRBD1. Trimming took 1 base from V and 6 from J; bases not matched to a gene: 0. The CDR3 sequence is 14 residues long. Per germline, CDR1 MGHRA and CDR2 YSYEKL. CDR3 loop: CASSQGDRDEKLFF. For the CDR3, the DNA is TGCGCCAGCAGCCAAGGGGACAGGGATGAAAAACTGTTTTTT.

The J gene is TRBJ1-4, the V gene TRBV19; 9 bases fit TRBD1. CDR3 length: 15 amino acids. Germline assignment: CDR1 LNHDA and CDR2 SQIVND (reference sequence). V lost 6 bases to trimming and J lost 4 bases; unmatched junction nucleotides: 6. CDR3 region: CASRPGTGSNEKLFF. CDR3 coding DNA: TGTGCCAGTAGGCCCGGGACAGGGAGTAATGAAAAACTGTTTTTT.

About this clone itself: The junction departs from the called germline gene at one end, perhaps through a read error. CDR3: CAWRPEAGGQTF. DNA of the CDR3: TGTGCCTGGAGGCCTGAAGCGGGGGGCCAGACCTTC. This chain joins TRBV30 and TRBJ2-7; 9 positions match TRBD2. The CDR3 has 12 residues. CDR1 is GTSNPN, CDR2 SVGIG, per germline (reference sequence). Full variable domain (missing parts from reference TRBV30 and TRBJ2-7): SQTIHQWPATLVQPVGSPLSLECTVEGTSNPNLYWYRQAAGRGLQLLFYSVGIGQISSEVPQNLSASRPQDRQFILSSKKLLLSDSGFYLCAWRPEAGGQTFGPGTRLTVT.

The J gene is TRBJ2-1, the V gene TRBV7-9, with a tentative D call TRBD1 (7 bases). V lost 5 bases, J lost 2 bases, and 13 bases lay in between. This CDR3 has 15 amino acids. CDR1 is SEHNR, CDR2 FQNEAQ, per germline (reference sequence). The CDR3 is CASSRGTAAYNEQFF. The CDR3 nucleotides are TGTGCCAGCAGCCGGGGGACAGCCGCCTACAATGAGCAGTTCTTC.

The J gene is TRBJ2-7, the V gene TRBV5-4; TRBD2 aligns across 8 bases. V lost 0 bases, J lost 7 bases, and 3 bases stayed unmatched. Germline CDR1 is SGHNT and CDR2 is YYREEE (reference sequence). The CDR3 is 13 residues long. The CDR3 nucleotides read TGTGCCAGCAGCTTGGAGTTAGCGGGAGAGCAGTACTTC. It specifies CASSLELAGEQYF. Full variable domain (rest looked up from reference TRBV5-4 and TRBJ2-7): ETGVTQSPTHLIKTRGQQVTLRCSSQSGHNTVSWYQQALGQGPQFIFQYYREEENGRGNFPPRFSGLQFPNYSSELNVNALELDDSALYLCASSLELAGEQYFGPGTRLTVT.